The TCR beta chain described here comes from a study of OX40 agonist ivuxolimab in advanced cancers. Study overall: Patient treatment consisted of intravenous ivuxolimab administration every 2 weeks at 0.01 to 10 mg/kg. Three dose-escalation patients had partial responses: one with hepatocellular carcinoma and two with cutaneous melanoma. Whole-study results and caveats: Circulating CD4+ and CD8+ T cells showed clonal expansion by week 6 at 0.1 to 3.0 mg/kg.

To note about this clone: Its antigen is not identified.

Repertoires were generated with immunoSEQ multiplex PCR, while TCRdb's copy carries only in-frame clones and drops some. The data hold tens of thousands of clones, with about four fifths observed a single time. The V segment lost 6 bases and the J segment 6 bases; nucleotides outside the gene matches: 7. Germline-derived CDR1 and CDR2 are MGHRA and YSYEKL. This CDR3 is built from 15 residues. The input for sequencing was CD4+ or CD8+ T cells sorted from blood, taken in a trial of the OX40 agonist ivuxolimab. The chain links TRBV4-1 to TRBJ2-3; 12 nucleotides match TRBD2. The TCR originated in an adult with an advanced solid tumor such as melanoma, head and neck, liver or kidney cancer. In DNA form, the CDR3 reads TGCGCCAGCAGTGACGGACTAGCGGGGTTGGATACGCAGTATTTT. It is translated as CASSDGLAGLDTQYF.